This T cell receptor beta chain was found in a study of blood T cell repertoires in COVID-19. The table came from immunoSEQ multiplex PCR; TCRdb's copy has only in-frame clones and leaves some out. Of approximately 150,000 clones in the sample, about nine tenths were seen once. The CDR3 is 16 residues long. Recruitment covered roughly 24 US areas and drew participants whose ages spanned roughly 18 to 90 years. Which cohort a participant joined came from the clinical history participants gave. Within 2 weeks before study entry, exposed participants met a COVID-19 case. Sequencing input: PBMCs or T cells enriched from blood (not recorded which). This receptor was taken from a woman between 40 and 50 years old who had been exposed to COVID-19. This chain joins TRBV21-1 and TRBJ1-1. TRBV21-1 is given as a pseudogene. The CDR3: CALARVVGFGEAEAFF. DNA for the CDR3: TGTGCCCTAGCGAGGGTGGTTGGCTTCGGGGAGGCTGAAGCTTTCTTT.